The rows below give T cell receptor beta chains drawn from one sample of a study of CD8 T cells in Susac syndrome. MiXCR, run by TCRdb on the immunoSEQ multiplex PCR reads, gives a single entry per CDR3 protein. The data hold 130,000 to 150,000 distinct CDR3 sequences, with nearly 97% observed a single time. Sequenced material: CD4+ T cells from PBMCs. These receptors originate from a human donor with Susac syndrome. CDR3s include the opening cysteine and the closing phenylalanine or tryptophan. The D gene is left open where the match is weak. Size is stated for part of the rows, as once, few or many counts, or as a class when the clone is expanded.

clone_size	v_call	d_call	j_call	cdr3_nt	cdr3_aa
NA	TRBV9	NA	TRBJ1-6	TGTGCCAGCAGCCCTCATAATGGGAACAGGGATAATTCACCCCTCCACTTT	CASSPHNGNRDNSPLHF
NA	TRBV28	TRBD1	TRBJ2-2	TGTGCCAGCAGCATAATCCGACAGGGGGGGACCGGGGAGCTGTTTTTT	CASSIIRQGGTGELFF
NA	TRBV28	NA	TRBJ2-7	TGTGCCAGCAGTTTATCGGCCCCCTACGAGCAGTACTTC	CASSLSAPYEQYF
NA	TRBV20-1	TRBD2	TRBJ2-7	TGCAGTGCGAGAAGCGGGGGACGGTACGAGCAGTACTTC	CSARSGGRYEQYF
NA	TRBV4-2	NA	TRBJ1-1	TGTGCCAGCAGCCGGCCCAATTATGGGGCGGGGAACACTGAAGCTTTCTTT	CASSRPNYGAGNTEAFF
NA	TRBV20-1	TRBD2	TRBJ2-1	TGCAGTGCTATTCTAGCGGGGTCCTCTTGGAATGAGCAGTTCTTC	CSAILAGSSWNEQFF
few	TRBV3-1	NA	TRBJ1-2	TGTGCCAGCAGTCAGGACCCCTATGGCTACACCTTC	CASSQDPYGYTF
NA	TRBV3-1	TRBD2	TRBJ2-1	TGTGCCAGTACTCTGGTAGCGGGAGGTAGAGGTGAGCAGTTCTTC	CASTLVAGGRGEQFF
NA	TRBV5-1	NA	TRBJ1-1	TGCGCCAGCAGCTTGGCCGGAAGCGCCACTGAAGCTTTCTTT	CASSLAGSATEAFF
once	TRBV20-1	TRBD2	TRBJ2-7	TGCAGTGCTGGGGCCCCACTAGCGGGGACCGAGCAGTACTTC	CSAGAPLAGTEQYF
NA	TRBV20-1	NA	TRBJ2-7	TGCAGTGCTAGCCTGACAGCAACGATCGCCTACGAGCAGTACTTC	CSASLTATIAYEQYF
NA	TRBV7-3	TRBD2	TRBJ2-1	TGTGCCAGCTCGCTAGCGGACAATGAGCAGTTCTTC	CASSLADNEQFF
NA	TRBV19	NA	TRBJ2-7	TGTGCCAGTAGTTTTCGGCGGGAATTCTACTACGAGCAGTACTTC	CASSFRREFYYEQYF
NA	TRBV12-3/TRBV12-4	TRBD1	TRBJ2-1	TGTGCCAGCAGTTTACAACAGGGGTACAATGAGCAGTTCTTC	CASSLQQGYNEQFF
NA	TRBV19	NA	TRBJ2-5	TGTGCCAGTAGTATGACAGGCCGACAAGAGACCCAGTACTTC	CASSMTGRQETQYF
NA	TRBV28	NA	TRBJ2-7	TGTGCCAGCAGTTCTCTGAATCGGAACGAGCAGTACTTC	CASSSLNRNEQYF
NA	TRBV24-1	NA	TRBJ2-1	TGTGCCACCAGTGATTTAGGAGGGAATGAGCAGTTCTTC	CATSDLGGNEQFF
NA	TRBV5-1	NA	TRBJ2-1	TGCGCCAGCAGCCCGAGGACATATTACAATGAGCAGTTCTTC	CASSPRTYYNEQFF
NA	TRBV11-1	NA	TRBJ2-3	TGTGCCAGCACCACGAGCGGAACAGATACGCAGTATTTT	CASTTSGTDTQYF
NA	TRBV7-9	NA	TRBJ1-4	TGTGCCAGCAGCTTAGGCCAGGCCCAACACCTGAGTTTT	CASSLGQAQHLSF
once	TRBV7-7	TRBD2	TRBJ2-2	TGTGCCAGCAGCTTGCTCGCGGGGGGGGACACCGGGGAGCTGTTTTTT	CASSLLAGGDTGELFF
NA	TRBV5-1	NA	TRBJ2-1	TGCGCCAGCAGCTTGGAGAAACCGAACAAACACAATGAGCAGTTCTTC	CASSLEKPNKHNEQFF
NA	TRBV7-7	NA	TRBJ2-1	TGTGCCAGCAGCTCCGGTCGGACCGTTAACTACAATGAGCAGTTCTTC	CASSSGRTVNYNEQFF
NA	TRBV29-1	NA	TRBJ2-4	TGCAGCGTTGAAAGGGGGGCCGGGGCCAAAAACATTCAGTACTTC	CSVERGAGAKNIQYF
NA	TRBV4-1	TRBD2	TRBJ2-5	TGCGCCAGCAGCCAAGGGGGGGGTGCCATACAAGAGACCCAGTACTTC	CASSQGGGAIQETQYF
NA	TRBV3-1	TRBD1	TRBJ2-7	TGTGCCACCGGGACAGACTCCTACGAGCAGTACTTC	CATGTDSYEQYF
NA	TRBV3-1	TRBD1	TRBJ2-6	TGTGCCAGCAGCTTCAGGGGGACGGGGGCCAACGTCCTGACTTTC	CASSFRGTGANVLTF
NA	TRBV3-1	TRBD1	TRBJ1-1	TGTGCCAGCAGCCATGGGGGACAGATGAACACTGAAGCTTTCTTT	CASSHGGQMNTEAFF
once	TRBV12-3/TRBV12-4	NA	TRBJ2-2	TGTGCCAGCAGTCCCGGGGACTTTAACACCGGGGAGCTGTTTTTT	CASSPGDFNTGELFF
NA	TRBV25-1	TRBD1	TRBJ2-7	TGTGCCAGCAGGGCACCGGGACAGGGCTACGAGCAGTACTTC	CASRAPGQGYEQYF
NA	TRBV15	NA	TRBJ2-5	TGTGCCACCAGCATGGGGAGCGCGGGGCAAGAGACCCAGTACTTC	CATSMGSAGQETQYF
NA	TRBV29-1	NA	TRBJ2-3	TGCAGCGTTGGGGGGGGGCCCGGATGGAACACAGATACGCAGTATTTT	CSVGGGPGWNTDTQYF
NA	TRBV12-3/TRBV12-4	TRBD1	TRBJ1-4	TGTGCCAGCAGTTCAAGACAGGGGATTAATGAAAAACTGTTTTTT	CASSSRQGINEKLFF
once	TRBV7-9	TRBD1	TRBJ2-2	TGTGCCAGCAGCCCGGGACAGGGGTTGTCCGGGGAGCTGTTTTTT	CASSPGQGLSGELFF
NA	TRBV5-1	NA	TRBJ1-2	TGCGCCAGCAGCTTGGCTGGGGGAGATGGCTACACCTTC	CASSLAGGDGYTF
NA	TRBV3-1	NA	TRBJ1-3	TGTGCCAGCAGGTCACAGGGCTCTGGAAACACCATATATTTT	CASRSQGSGNTIYF
NA	TRBV29-1	TRBD2	TRBJ2-5	TGCAGCGGGGGGGGGAGGCGAGCCCAGTACTTC	CSGGGRRAQYF
NA	TRBV7-7	NA	TRBJ2-5	TGTGCCAGCAGCTTAGGTCGTACTCTAAAAGAGACCCAGTACTTC	CASSLGRTLKETQYF
once	TRBV20-1	NA	TRBJ1-4	TGCAGTGCTAGAGATGGGGGGTTTAATGAAAAACTGTTTTTT	CSARDGGFNEKLFF
NA	TRBV2	TRBD2	TRBJ2-3	TGTGCCACAGCGGGAGACACAGATACGCAGTATTTT	CATAGDTDTQYF
NA	TRBV5-4	NA	TRBJ2-1	TGTGCCAGCAGCTTGGGGGTCAGGGGCAATGAGCAGTTCTTC	CASSLGVRGNEQFF
NA	TRBV2	NA	TRBJ1-2	TGTGCCAGGCGAGCCGGAGATGGCTACACCTTC	CARRAGDGYTF
NA	TRBV24-1	NA	TRBJ1-1	TGTGCCACCAGTGATTTGCGAGGGAAGAACACTGAAGCTTTCTTT	CATSDLRGKNTEAFF
NA	TRBV4-1	TRBD1	TRBJ1-2	TGCGCCAGCAGCACCCGGACAGGGGAGGGCTACACCTTC	CASSTRTGEGYTF
NA	TRBV20-1	NA	TRBJ1-6	TGCAGTGCGGGGGCCAGACCAGGGTATAATTCACCCCTCCACTTT	CSAGARPGYNSPLHF
NA	TRBV29-1	NA	TRBJ2-3	TGCAGCGTTTTGGATGGCACAGATACGCAGTATTTT	CSVLDGTDTQYF
NA	TRBV14	NA	TRBJ2-1	TGTGCCAGCAGCCAAGACCTCGCGAGCAGTGAGCAGTTCTTC	CASSQDLASSEQFF
NA	TRBV6-5	NA	TRBJ2-5	TGTGCCAGCACCGAGGGGGGCCTCCGGGGAGAGACCCAGTACTTC	CASTEGGLRGETQYF
NA	TRBV29-1	TRBD2	TRBJ2-1	TGCAGCGTTGAGGGGGGACTAGCGGGGTTTGAGCAGTTCTTC	CSVEGGLAGFEQFF
NA	TRBV5-6	NA	TRBJ2-4	TGTGCCAGCAGCTTTTCCACCGCTAGCATTCAGTACTTC	CASSFSTASIQYF
NA	TRBV5-4	NA	TRBJ2-5	TGTGCCAGCAGCTCCCCCTCCGGGGAGACCCAGTACTTC	CASSSPSGETQYF
NA	TRBV4-1	NA	TRBJ2-1	TGCGCCAGCAGCCAATGGCTTTCGGGTGAGCAGTTCTTC	CASSQWLSGEQFF
NA	TRBV23-1	NA	TRBJ2-6	TGCGCCAGCAGTCAATGCGGACGTTCTCCAGAGGGGCTAGGGGCCAACGTCCTGACTTTC	CASSQCGRSPEGLGANVLTF